One and the same sample provided the 23 T cell receptor beta chains below, sequenced in a study of naive and memory T cell subsets. The beta constant-region primer was an equimolar mix of two oligonucleotides covering TRBC1 and TRBC2. Each CDR3 protein gets one entry after TCRdb re-called the UMI-ligation and nested PCR reads with MiXCR. Here the sample spans about 85,000 distinct CDR3 sequences, around 12% being singletons. The sequenced material came from central memory CD4+ T cells from blood. These receptors were collected from a human donor in good health.

This chain uses TRBV6-5 with TRBJ2-3; the match to TRBD2 covers 7 bases. The ends lost 2 bases at V and 4 bases at J; junction bases unmatched: 9. The CDR3 is 16 residues long. The germline gives CDR1 MNHEY, CDR2 SVGAGI. The chain's CDR3 is CASSYAGDGTADTQYF. DNA for the CDR3: TGTGCCAGCAGTTACGCGGGGGATGGAACCGCAGATACGCAGTATTTT.

This clonotype has only a few counts. This chain connects TRBV29-1 to TRBJ1-5; 7 nucleotides agree with TRBD1. In germline, CDR1 is SQVTM, CDR2 ANQGSEA. Germline trimming cut 6 bases from V and 2 bases from J; bases unmatched to any gene: 1. This CDR3 has 12 amino acids. CDR3 bases: TGCAGCGTGGGGACAGGCAATCAGCCCCAGCATTTT. Its protein product is CSVGTGNQPQHF.

V usage is TRBV6-6 and J usage is TRBJ2-7, with TRBD1 as a possible D gene (5 bases). The V gene lost 6 bases and the J gene lost 2 bases, with 11 bases spanning the gap. CDR3 length: 13 amino acids. CDR1 and CDR2 (germline): MNHNY, SVGAGI (reference sequence). The CDR3 DNA reads TGTGCCAGCAGCAGGGAACGTGCCTACGAGCAGTACTTC. This encodes CASSRERAYEQYF.

This chain connects TRBV10-3 to TRBJ2-1, with 10 bases fitting TRBD2. J was trimmed by 7 bases and V by 6 bases; bases with no gene match: 6. Germline lookup yields CDR1 ENHRY and CDR2 SYGVKD. The CDR3 sequence is 14 residues long. The CDR3 reads CAISPGLAPNEQFF. CDR3 coding DNA: TGTGCCATCAGCCCGGGACTAGCGCCAAATGAGCAGTTCTTC.

This clonotype was picked up a small number of times. V and J are TRBV6-5 and TRBJ1-1; 10 bases align to TRBD1. The CDR3 totals 16 residues. The V segment lost 4 bases and the J segment 5 bases; nucleotides outside the gene matches: 10. The V gene's germline CDR1 is MNHEY and CDR2 SVGAGI. CDR3 region: CASSSLKTGGLTEAFF. The CDR3 coding sequence is TGTGCCAGCAGTTCGCTCAAGACAGGGGGCTTAACTGAAGCTTTCTTT.

This clonotype was observed a handful of times. The rearrangement joins TRBV5-6 to TRBJ1-6; D is unresolved. The CDR3 is 17 amino acids. Trimming shortened V by 1 base and J by 0 bases, and 11 bases separated the two germline ends. Per germline, CDR1 SGHDT and CDR2 YYEEEE. In DNA, the CDR3 is TGTGCCAGCAGCTTGACTGATCTGAGCTCCTATAATTCACCCCTCCACTTT. Protein product: CASSLTDLSSYNSPLHF.

This clonotype occurred many times. The CDR3, as DNA: TGTGCCAGCTCACCGCAACAGGGGGAATATAATTCACCCCTCCACTTT. Residues: CASSPQQGEYNSPLHF. J is TRBJ1-6 and V is TRBV18; the match to TRBD1 covers 8 bases. Germline trimming cut 3 bases from V and 4 bases from J; bases unmatched to any gene: 5. Germline V gene data show CDR1 as KGHSH and CDR2 as LQKENI. The CDR3 length is 16 residues.

This chain joins TRBV28 and TRBJ2-1; 8 positions match TRBD1. This CDR3 has 11 residues. The J segment lost 15 bases and the V segment lost 7 bases, leaving 8 bases of the junction unmatched. Germline V CDR1 and CDR2: MDHEN, SYDVKM. The CDR3 region has the DNA TGTGCCAGCACCTCAGACAGGGGCACGTTCTTC. This gives the protein CASTSDRGTFF.

This clonotype was detected a few times. CDR3 loop: CASSDRERQPQHF. CDR3 sequence (DNA): TGTGCCAGCAGTGACAGGGAGAGGCAGCCCCAGCATTTT. The chain is built from TRBV6-2 or TRBV6-3 and TRBJ1-5, with 7 bases that match TRBD1. V dropped 5 bases and J dropped 7; count of bases not matched to a gene: 5. Germline CDR1 and CDR2: MNHEY and SVGEGT. CDR3 length: 13 residues.

This clonotype was picked up a small number of times. The chain employs TRBV28 and TRBJ2-7, with TRBD2 matching over 7 bases. The CDR3 has 14 amino acids. Germline lookup yields CDR1 MDHEN and CDR2 SYDVKM. The V segment lost 5 bases and the J segment 9 bases; nucleotides outside the gene matches: 13. The CDR3 region has the DNA TGTGCCAGCAGTCTCATCGGGGCGGGAGCGGTGCAGTACTTC. Its protein is CASSLIGAGAVQYF.

This chain links TRBV11-3 with TRBJ1-1, with D unresolved. Per the germline V gene, CDR1 is SGHNT and CDR2 is YENEEA. V dropped 3 bases and J dropped 3 bases, with 8 bases sitting between them. The CDR3 extends over 13 amino acids. The CDR3 DNA follows: TGTGCCAGCAGCTTGGACGGTGACACTGAAGCTTTCTTT. Translated: CASSLDGDTEAFF.

The V gene is TRBV5-1, the J gene TRBJ1-4; weak D call: TRBD1 (6 bases). Germline V gene sequence: CDR1 SGHRS, CDR2 YFSETQ. V was pared by 4 bases and J by 8 bases, with 18 bases between. This CDR3 region has 15 residues. CDR3 sequence (DNA): TGCGCCAGCAGCAAGAGGACAGCGTCGGAAGAAAAACTGTTTTTT. This encodes CASSKRTASEEKLFF.

This clonotype has ten or more counts. The chain carries TRBV11-2 and TRBJ2-3; D gene ambiguous. The CDR3 contains 14 residues. CDR1 and CDR2 (germline): SGHAT, FQNNGV. V was shortened by 4 bases and J by 7 bases, with 15 bases between the two germline ends. The CDR3 DNA sequence: TGTGCCAGCAGCTCCTCTGGACCTACTAATACGCAGTATTTT. This codes for CASSSSGPTNTQYF.

The J gene is TRBJ2-6, the V gene TRBV19; no clear D gene. The CDR3 totals 13 residues. V was shortened by 0 bases and J by 9 bases, with 6 bases between the two germline ends. CDR1 LNHDA and CDR2 SQIVND come from the germline V gene (reference sequence). The CDR3 DNA reads TGTGCCAGTAGTATAGATTGGGGCAACGTCCTGACTTTC. It specifies CASSIDWGNVLTF.

This clonotype was seen repeatedly, ten times or more. This chain links TRBV3-1 with TRBJ2-5, with 15 nucleotides matching TRBD2. Trimming cost V 7 bases and J 4 bases; bases outside gene matches: 7. The CDR3 sequence is 16 residues long. The germline V gene encodes CDR1 LGHDT and CDR2 YNNKEL (reference sequence). CDR3 sequence reads: CASNPGLAGGGETQYF. In DNA, the CDR3 is TGTGCCAGCAACCCGGGACTAGCGGGAGGAGGAGAGACCCAGTACTTC.

The chain's CDR3 is CASSQDRTPTDTQYF. The CDR3 DNA reads TGTGCCAGCAGCCAAGATAGGACCCCCACAGATACGCAGTATTTT. V is TRBV14 and J is TRBJ2-3; no clear D. V shed 0 bases and J shed 2 bases, with 9 bases lying between them. CDR1 is SGHDN, CDR2 FVKESK, per germline. CDR3 length equals 15 residues.

This clonotype was seen at least ten times. The rearrangement links TRBV24-1 to TRBJ2-5; D is perhaps TRBD1 (6 bases). The CDR3 sequence is 15 residues long. Trimming took 2 bases from V and 2 from J, leaving 11 bases between them. Germline V CDR1 and CDR2: KGHDR, SFDVKD. DNA of the CDR3: TGTGCCACCAGTGATTCCAGGGGAGAGCAAGAGACCCAGTACTTC. This sequence encodes CATSDSRGEQETQYF.

A few counts support this clonotype. CDR3 coding DNA: TGTGCCAGCAGCTTACTCCCTTCTAGCACAGATACGCAGTATTTT. Protein: CASSLLPSSTDTQYF. The chain joins TRBV7-2 to TRBJ2-3; D uncertain. The CDR3 consists of 15 residues. The V end was cut by 2 bases, the J end by 0 bases, with 9 bases between. The germline V gene encodes CDR1 SGHTA and CDR2 FQGNSA. Variable domain in full (rest from reference TRBV7-2 and TRBJ2-3): GAGVSQSPSNKVTEKGKDVELRCDPISGHTALYWYRQSLGQGLEFLIYFQGNSAPDKSGLPSDRFSAERTGGSVSTLTIQRTQQEDSAVYLCASSLLPSSTDTQYFGPGTRLTVL.

This clonotype was counted a few times. The chain combines TRBV29-1 with TRBJ2-7, with 9 bases matching TRBD2. The trim removed 7 bases at V and 3 bases at J, leaving 4 bases unmatched. Germline V CDR1 and CDR2: SQVTM, ANQGSEA. This CDR3 contains 12 residues. The CDR3 protein is CSAQTSGYEQYF. The CDR3, as DNA: TGCAGCGCGCAGACTAGCGGCTACGAGCAGTACTTC.

This clonotype has at least ten counts. The V and J genes are TRBV6-2 or TRBV6-3 and TRBJ2-1; TRBD2 matches at 9 bases. The germline gives CDR1 MNHEY, CDR2 SVGEGT. J gave up 4 bases and V 2 bases, and 3 bases lay outside the gene matches. This CDR3 comprises 15 residues. The CDR3, as DNA: TGTGCCAGCAGTTACAGGCTAGCGGGATACAATGAGCAGTTCTTC. This encodes CASSYRLAGYNEQFF.

This clonotype was picked up a small number of times. The chain's CDR3 is CASSSIQLRDRADYNEQFF. Here the CDR3 DNA reads TGTGCCAGCAGCTCGATACAGCTCCGGGACAGGGCTGACTACAATGAGCAGTTCTTC. The V and J genes are TRBV7-3 and TRBJ2-1; 9 bases map to TRBD1. Germline V gene data show CDR1 as SGHTA and CDR2 as FQGTGA. Trimming removed 4 bases from V and 3 bases from J; junction bases left unmatched: 16. The CDR3 contains 19 residues.

A few counts support this clonotype. The J gene is TRBJ1-1, the V gene TRBV5-6; no firm D call. The CDR3 runs to 14 residues. Germline V CDR1 and CDR2: SGHDT, YYEEEE. The V end lost 4 bases, the J end lost 3 bases, and 13 bases lay between the germline ends. CDR3 loop: CASSHGYKDTEAFF. DNA of the CDR3: TGTGCCAGCAGCCACGGCTATAAGGACACTGAAGCTTTCTTT.

The V call is TRBV11-2, the J call TRBJ2-3, with 9 positions matching TRBD1. This CDR3 spans 15 amino acids. V trimming: 2 bases; J trimming: 5 bases; junction bases outside the gene matches: 5. CDR1 and CDR2 (germline): SGHAT, FQNNGV. The CDR3 DNA reads TGTGCCAGCAGCTTACGGGACAGGGTGGGAGATACGCAGTATTTT. Its protein product is CASSLRDRVGDTQYF. The full variable domain, rest sourced from reference TRBV11-2 and TRBJ2-3, is EAGVAQSPRYKIIEKRQSVAFWCNPISGHATLYWYQQILGQGPKLLIQFQNNGVVDDSQLPKDRFSAERLKGVDSTLKIQPAKLEDSAVYLCASSLRDRVGDTQYFGPGTRLTVL.